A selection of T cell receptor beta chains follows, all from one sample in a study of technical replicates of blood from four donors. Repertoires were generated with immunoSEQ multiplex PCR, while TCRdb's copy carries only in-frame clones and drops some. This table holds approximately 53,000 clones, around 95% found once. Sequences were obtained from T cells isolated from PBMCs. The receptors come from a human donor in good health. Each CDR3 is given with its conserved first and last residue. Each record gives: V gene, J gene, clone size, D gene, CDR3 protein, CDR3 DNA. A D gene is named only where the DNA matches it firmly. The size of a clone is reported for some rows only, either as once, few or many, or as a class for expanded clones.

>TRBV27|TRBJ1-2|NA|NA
CASSSNPGSYGYTF
TGTGCCAGCAGTTCCAATCCGGGATCCTATGGCTACACCTTC
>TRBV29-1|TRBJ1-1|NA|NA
CSVEPYREGTEAFF
TGCAGCGTCGAACCCTACAGGGAGGGGACTGAAGCTTTCTTT
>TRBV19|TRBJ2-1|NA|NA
CASSTSDYFVKFF
TGTGCCAGTAGTACTTCGGACTACTTTGTTAAGTTCTTC
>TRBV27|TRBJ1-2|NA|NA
CASSLSLDGSDSHGYTF
TGTGCCAGCAGTTTATCGTTAGACGGGTCAGACTCTCATGGCTACACCTTC
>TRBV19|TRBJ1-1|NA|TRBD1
CASSIRRTGGTEAFF
TGTGCCAGTAGTATAAGAAGGACAGGGGGCACTGAAGCTTTCTTT
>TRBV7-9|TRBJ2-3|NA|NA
CASGLSTDTQYF
TGTGCCAGCGGGCTGTCCACAGATACGCAGTATTTT
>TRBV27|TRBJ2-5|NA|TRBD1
CASSLVRGIGETQYF
TGTGCCAGCAGTTTAGTCAGGGGGATCGGAGAGACCCAGTACTTC
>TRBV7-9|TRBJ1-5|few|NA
CASSLHSNQPQHF
TGTGCCAGCAGCTTACATAGCAATCAGCCCCAGCATTTT
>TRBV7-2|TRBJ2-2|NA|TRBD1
CASSLPGGLTGELFF
TGTGCCAGCAGTTTACCAGGGGGCCTCACCGGGGAGCTGTTTTTT
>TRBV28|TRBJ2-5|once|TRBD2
CASIAGGQETQYF
TGTGCCAGCATTGCGGGAGGACAAGAGACCCAGTACTTC
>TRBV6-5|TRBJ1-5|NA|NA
CASSYSGRGQPQHF
TGTGCCAGCAGTTACTCAGGGCGGGGTCAGCCCCAGCATTTT
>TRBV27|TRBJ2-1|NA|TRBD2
CASSWTRTYNEQFF
TGTGCCAGCAGCTGGACTAGAACCTACAATGAGCAGTTCTTC
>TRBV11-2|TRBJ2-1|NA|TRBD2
CASSLLAGDFNEQFF
TGTGCCAGCAGCTTATTAGCGGGAGACTTCAATGAGCAGTTCTTC
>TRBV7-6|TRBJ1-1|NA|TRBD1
CASSPTARTGKGNTEAFF
TGTGCCAGCAGCCCCACCGCCAGGACAGGGAAGGGGAACACTGAAGCTTTCTTT
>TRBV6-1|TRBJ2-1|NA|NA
CASSEAGQGVILAGDNEQFF
TGTGCCAGCAGTGAAGCGGGACAGGGAGTTATTTTAGCGGGGGACAATGAGCAGTTCTTC
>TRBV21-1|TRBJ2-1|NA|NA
CASSKYGLAEYNEQFF
TGTGCCAGCAGCAAATACGGGCTAGCGGAGTACAATGAGCAGTTCTTC
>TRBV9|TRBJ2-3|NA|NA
CASSTIGGTGTQYF
TGTGCCAGCAGCACCATCGGGGGTACGGGTACGCAGTATTTT
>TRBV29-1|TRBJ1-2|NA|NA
CSVEVDSERGYTF
TGCAGCGTTGAAGTAGACAGCGAGCGAGGCTACACCTTC
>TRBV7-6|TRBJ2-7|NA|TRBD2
CASSKPYDRGGYEQYF
TGTGCCAGCAGCAAACCTTACGACCGGGGGGGCTACGAGCAGTACTTC
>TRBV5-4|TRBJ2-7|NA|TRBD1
CASSSKPGQGGPGSYEQYF
TGTGCCAGCAGCTCTAAACCGGGACAGGGTGGGCCAGGCTCCTACGAGCAGTACTTC
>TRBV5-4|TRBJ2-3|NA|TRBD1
CASSQVGQPTDTQYF
TGTGCCAGCAGCCAAGTGGGACAGCCCACAGATACGCAGTATTTT
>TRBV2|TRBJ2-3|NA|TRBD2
CASSEGGSGADTQYF
TGTGCCAGCAGTGAGGGCGGGAGTGGGGCAGATACGCAGTATTTT
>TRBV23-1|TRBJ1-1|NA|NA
CASSQSHHRDTEAFF
TGCGCCAGCAGTCAATCGCACCACAGGGATACTGAAGCTTTCTTT
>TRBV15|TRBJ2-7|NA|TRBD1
CATSRDTAGTVISYEQYF
TGTGCCACCAGCAGAGATACAGCCGGGACAGTTATCTCCTACGAGCAGTACTTC
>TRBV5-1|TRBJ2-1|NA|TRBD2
CASSSSSGGSYNEQFF
TGCGCCAGCAGCAGTTCTAGCGGAGGCTCCTACAATGAGCAGTTCTTC
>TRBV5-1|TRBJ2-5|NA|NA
CASSFRDKEKETQYF
TGCGCCAGCAGCTTCCGGGACAAGGAGAAAGAGACCCAGTACTTC
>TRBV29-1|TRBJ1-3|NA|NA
CSVGRSSGNTIYF
TGCAGCGTTGGACGGAGCTCTGGAAACACCATATATTTT
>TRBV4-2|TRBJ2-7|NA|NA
CASSPRTYWGYEQYF
TGTGCCAGCAGCCCTCGGACATACTGGGGCTACGAGCAGTACTTC
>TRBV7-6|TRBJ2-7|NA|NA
CASSYRDNYEQYF
TGTGCCAGCTCATACCGGGACAACTACGAGCAGTACTTC
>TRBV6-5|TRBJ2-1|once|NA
CASSRANEQFF
TGTGCCAGTTCCAGGGCAAATGAGCAGTTCTTC
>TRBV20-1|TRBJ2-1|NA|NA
CSARLGNEQFF
TGCAGTGCTAGACTAGGCAATGAGCAGTTCTTC
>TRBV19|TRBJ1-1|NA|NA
CASTSRVNTEAFF
TGTGCCAGTACATCCAGGGTGAACACTGAAGCTTTCTTT
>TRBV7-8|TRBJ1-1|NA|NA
CASSHPIGQGATEAFF
TGTGCCAGCAGCCACCCCATAGGGCAGGGCGCCACTGAAGCTTTCTTT
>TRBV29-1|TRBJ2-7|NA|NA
CSIRVVAYEQYF
TGCAGCATCAGGGTTGTGGCCTACGAGCAGTACTTC
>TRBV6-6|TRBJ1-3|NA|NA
CASSLDISGNTIYF
TGTGCCAGCAGTTTGGACATCTCTGGAAACACCATATATTTT